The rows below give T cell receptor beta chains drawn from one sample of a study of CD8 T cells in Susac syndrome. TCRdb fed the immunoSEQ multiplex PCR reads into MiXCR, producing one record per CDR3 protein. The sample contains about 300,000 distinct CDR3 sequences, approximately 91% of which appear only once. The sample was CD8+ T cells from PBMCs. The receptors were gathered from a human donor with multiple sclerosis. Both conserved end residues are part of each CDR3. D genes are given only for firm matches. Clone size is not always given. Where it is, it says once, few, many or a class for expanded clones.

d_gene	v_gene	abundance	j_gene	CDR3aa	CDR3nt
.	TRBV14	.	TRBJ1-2	CASSQPPRDGYTF	TGTGCCAGCAGCCAACCTCCCAGGGATGGCTACACCTTC
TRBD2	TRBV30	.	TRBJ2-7	CAWSVIGTSGRVRSYEQYF	TGTGCCTGGAGTGTAATTGGGACTAGCGGGAGAGTTCGTTCCTACGAGCAGTACTTC
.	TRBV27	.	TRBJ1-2	CASSSTGPVYGYTF	TGTGCCAGCAGCTCCACAGGGCCAGTCTATGGCTACACCTTC
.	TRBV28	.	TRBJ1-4	CASSFRKNEKLFF	TGTGCCAGCAGTTTTCGGAAGAATGAAAAACTGTTTTTT
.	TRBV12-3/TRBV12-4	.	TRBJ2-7	CASSPNFLSGEQYF	TGTGCCAGCAGCCCCAATTTCCTATCGGGGGAGCAGTACTTC
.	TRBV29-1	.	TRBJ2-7	CSGDYGVWSYEQYF	TGCAGCGGAGATTATGGGGTTTGGAGCTACGAGCAGTACTTC
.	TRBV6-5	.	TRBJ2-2	CASSFQAGTGELFF	TGTGCCAGCAGTTTCCAAGCGGGCACCGGGGAGCTGTTTTTT
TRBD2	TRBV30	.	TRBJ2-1	CAWELTGRAYNEQFF	TGTGCCTGGGAGCTAACGGGGAGGGCCTACAATGAGCAGTTCTTC
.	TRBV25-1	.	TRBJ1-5	CASTGGGNQPQHF	TGTGCCAGTACCGGAGGGGGCAATCAGCCCCAGCATTTT
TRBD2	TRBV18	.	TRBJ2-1	CASSTESLAGVAYNEQFF	TGTGCCAGCTCAACAGAATCCTTAGCGGGAGTCGCCTACAATGAGCAGTTCTTC
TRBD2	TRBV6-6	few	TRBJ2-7	CASSYSGDAYEQYF	TGTGCCAGCAGTTACAGCGGGGACGCCTACGAGCAGTACTTC
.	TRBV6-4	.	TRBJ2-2	CASSMGSGELFF	TGTGCCAGCAGTATGGGCTCCGGGGAGCTGTTTTTT
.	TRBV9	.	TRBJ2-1	CASSGGTPNNEQFF	TGTGCCAGCAGCGGGGGGACTCCCAACAATGAGCAGTTCTTC
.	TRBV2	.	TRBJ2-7	CASTRDTGYEQYF	TGTGCCAGCACCCGGGACACTGGTTACGAGCAGTACTTC
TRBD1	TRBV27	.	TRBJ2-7	CASSFQGAWEQYF	TGTGCCAGCAGTTTTCAGGGGGCTTGGGAGCAGTACTTC
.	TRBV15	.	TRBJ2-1	CATSRATLGVNEQFF	TGTGCCACCAGCAGAGCCACACTAGGCGTCAATGAGCAGTTCTTC
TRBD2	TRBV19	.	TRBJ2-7	CASSAGGTTYEQYF	TGTGCCAGCTCCGCGGGGGGTACTACCTACGAGCAGTACTTC
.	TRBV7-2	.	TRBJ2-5	CASSLGRGTQETQYF	TGTGCCAGCAGCTTAGGTCGGGGAACCCAAGAGACCCAGTACTTC
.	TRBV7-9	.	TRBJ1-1	CASSLGLGSNTEAFF	TGTGCCAGCAGCTTAGGCCTGGGGTCGAACACTGAAGCTTTCTTT
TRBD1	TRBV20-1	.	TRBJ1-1	CSAEQGMGTNTEAFF	TGCAGTGCCGAACAGGGGATGGGGACGAACACTGAAGCTTTCTTT
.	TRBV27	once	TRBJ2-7	CASSLGAGGFYEQYF	TGTGCCAGCAGTTTAGGAGCAGGGGGGTTCTACGAGCAGTACTTC
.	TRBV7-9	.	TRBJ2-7	CASSQRHYGTVAREQYF	TGTGCCAGCAGCCAGCGTCATTACGGGACGGTAGCACGCGAGCAGTACTTC
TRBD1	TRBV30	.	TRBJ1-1	CAWREIQGDSTEAFF	TGTGCCTGGCGAGAGATACAGGGGGATAGCACTGAAGCTTTCTTT
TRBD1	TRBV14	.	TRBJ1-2	CASSQQGQLLYGYTF	TGTGCCAGCAGCCAACAGGGACAGCTTCTCTATGGCTACACCTTC
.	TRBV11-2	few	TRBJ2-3	CASSLGGGHTDTQYF	TGTGCCAGCAGCTTAGGGGGGGGCCACACAGATACGCAGTATTTT
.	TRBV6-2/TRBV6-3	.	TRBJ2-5	CASSYSSQETQYF	TGTGCCAGCAGTTACTCGAGTCAAGAGACCCAGTACTTC
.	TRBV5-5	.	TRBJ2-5	CASTLWEGAFETQYF	TGTGCCAGCACCCTGTGGGAGGGGGCTTTTGAGACCCAGTACTTC
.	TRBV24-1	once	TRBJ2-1	CATSDMSGLSEQFF	TGTGCCACCAGTGATATGAGTGGGTTAAGCGAGCAGTTCTTC
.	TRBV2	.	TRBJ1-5	CASSQAGGQPQHF	TGTGCCAGCAGTCAAGCCGGGGGGCAGCCCCAGCATTTT
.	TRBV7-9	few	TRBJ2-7	CASRAESHYEQYF	TGTGCCAGCCGGGCAGAGTCCCACTACGAGCAGTACTTC
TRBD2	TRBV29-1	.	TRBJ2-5	CSVRLAGGETQYF	TGCAGCGTTCGACTAGCGGGAGGAGAGACCCAGTACTTC
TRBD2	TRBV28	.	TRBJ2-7	CASRGLASEQYF	TGTGCCAGCAGGGGACTAGCGTCCGAGCAGTACTTC
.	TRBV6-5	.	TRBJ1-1	CASSILGGGKSEAFF	TGTGCCAGCAGCATTCTCGGGGGGGGTAAATCTGAAGCTTTCTTT
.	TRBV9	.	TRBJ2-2	CASSAPQGVTTGELFF	TGTGCCAGCAGCGCTCCACAAGGGGTGACCACCGGGGAGCTGTTTTTT
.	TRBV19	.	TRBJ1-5	CASSTHSRDFAQPQHF	TGTGCCAGTAGTACCCACTCCCGGGACTTCGCTCAGCCCCAGCATTTT